Each of the 18 T cell receptor beta chains below was sequenced from the same sample in a study of T cells after posttransplantation cyclophosphamide. Methotrexate plus calcineurin inhibitor accompanied controls' myeloablative marrow transplants; sampling was 1 year later. Some clones are missing from TCRdb's copy, which holds only in-frame ones; the method was immunoSEQ multiplex PCR. The sample records around 15,000 clones, about 85% being singletons. The input for sequencing was PBMCs, taken after allogeneic stem cell transplant with calcineurin inhibitor and methotrexate. The origin of the receptors is a female patient between 18 and 30 years old who received an allogeneic stem cell transplant from an unrelated donor, was CMV-positive, and had acute and chronic GVHD. Some of these T cells may belong to the graft donor.

The V and J genes are TRBV5-1 and TRBJ1-1; TRBD1 aligns across 7 bases. The CDR3 runs 14 residues. Trimming took 2 bases from V and 9 from J; bases not matched to a gene: 10. Germline V CDR1 and CDR2: SGHRS, YFSETQ. CDR3 sequence reads: CASSFETGSPKAFF. DNA of the CDR3: TGCGCCAGCAGCTTTGAGACAGGGAGCCCGAAAGCTTTCTTT.

This rearrangement joins TRBV4-1 to TRBJ2-1; D is possibly TRBD2 (7 bases). Trimming shortened V by 4 bases and J by 5 bases, and 21 bases separated the two germline ends. Per the germline V gene, CDR1 is MGHRA and CDR2 is YSYEKL. The CDR3 loop spans 17 amino acids. Here the CDR3 DNA reads TGCGCCAGCAGCCTAAGAGGGGGAAGCGGGACGAACAATGAGCAGTTCTTC. Translation gives CASSLRGGSGTNNEQFF.

The chain uses TRBV19 and TRBJ1-2, with 11 bases lining up with TRBD1. Germline CDR1 LNHDA, CDR2 SQIVND (reference sequence). The CDR3 runs 14 residues. V lost 6 bases and J lost 6; bases outside the gene matches: 6. The CDR3, as DNA: TGTGCCAGTAGCCCGGGACAGGGGGTGCATGGCTACACCTTC. Protein product: CASSPGQGVHGYTF.

The chain links TRBV10-2 to TRBJ1-2; D possibly corresponds to TRBD1 (6 bases). Trimming cost V 7 bases and J 3 bases, with 15 bases left between them. There are 14 residues in the CDR3. Germline V lookup: CDR1 WSHSY, CDR2 SAAADI. Here the CDR3 reads CASTIDRIDYGYTF. As DNA, the CDR3 is TGCGCCAGCACTATAGACAGGATAGACTATGGCTACACCTTC.

The J gene is TRBJ2-7, the V gene TRBV6-6; the D is unclear. V shed 5 bases and J shed 1 base, with 15 bases lying between them. The germline V gene has CDR1 MNHNY and CDR2 SVGAGI (reference sequence). CDR3 length equals 15 residues. The CDR3 loop is CASSDQPWASYEQYF. The CDR3 region has the DNA TGTGCCAGCAGTGACCAGCCCTGGGCTTCCTACGAGCAGTACTTC.

CDR3 in amino acids: CASSLDTYEQYF. The DNA for the CDR3 is TGCGCCAGCAGCTTGGACACCTACGAGCAGTACTTC. The rearrangement joins TRBV5-1 to TRBJ2-7; D is ambiguous. This CDR3 has 12 residues. V was clipped by 0 bases and J by 2 bases, with 3 bases between them. Germline V gene sequence: CDR1 SGHRS, CDR2 YFSETQ.

The chain couples TRBV27 to TRBJ1-1, with 9 bases identical to TRBD1. J gave up 1 base and V 6 bases, and 6 bases lay outside the gene matches. The CDR3 runs 15 residues. Germline V gene data show CDR1 as MNHEY and CDR2 as SMNVEV (reference sequence). In DNA form, the CDR3 reads TGTGCCAGCAGGCGGACAGGGGTAAGGAACACTGAAGCTTTCTTT. Its translation: CASRRTGVRNTEAFF.

This clone was found a few times. The chain recombines TRBV19 with TRBJ1-3; possibly TRBD1 for D (6 bases). Trimming shortened V by 7 bases and J by 8 bases, and 27 bases separated the two germline ends. The V gene's germline CDR1 is LNHDA and CDR2 SQIVND (reference sequence). This CDR3 is built from 17 residues. The CDR3 bases are TGTGCCAGTACCCCATCGGGAGCGGGGGGCGAACTCTACACCATATATTTT. Translated: CASTPSGAGGELYTIYF.

The chain uses TRBV4-1 and TRBJ2-5; 15 nucleotides agree with TRBD2. The CDR3 length is 15 residues. The V gene's germline CDR1 is MGHRA and CDR2 YSYEKL. V was pared by 0 bases and J by 7 bases, with 0 bases of the junction left unmatched. The DNA of the CDR3 is TGCGCCAGCAGCCAAGAGGGACTAGCGGGAGGGACCCAGTACTTC. Protein: CASSQEGLAGGTQYF.

The chain carries TRBV7-2 and TRBJ2-2, with 9 bases lining up with TRBD2. Looked up from germline, CDR1 is SGHTA and CDR2 is FQGNSA. The CDR3 length is 16 residues. V lost 1 base, J lost 4 bases, and 4 bases stayed unmatched. The CDR3: CASSLVAGGPTGELFF. For the CDR3, the DNA is TGTGCCAGCAGCTTAGTGGCGGGAGGGCCCACCGGGGAGCTGTTTTTT.

This sequence joins TRBV5-1 and TRBJ2-7; 8 bases fit TRBD2. The CDR3 is 14 amino acids. Germline-derived CDR1 and CDR2 are SGHRS and YFSETQ. V shed 0 bases, J shed 4 bases, and the junction held 3 bases outside the gene matches. The CDR3 nucleotides are TGCGCCAGCAGCTTGGAACTAGCGGAGTACGAGCAGTACTTC. Translating it yields CASSLELAEYEQYF.

The chain employs TRBV11-2 and TRBJ2-5, with TRBD2 identical over 11 bases. The CDR3 totals 16 residues. Looked up from germline, CDR1 is SGHAT and CDR2 is FQNNGV. Losses at the gene ends were 1 base for V and 4 bases for J; bases not matched to a gene: 5. The CDR3 loop reads CASSLVTSGKGETQYF. CDR3 coding DNA: TGTGCCAGCAGCTTAGTGACTAGCGGGAAAGGAGAGACCCAGTACTTC.

This sequence joins TRBV7-2 and TRBJ2-3; the match to TRBD2 covers 8 bases. The CDR3 is 14 amino acids. Trimming removed 2 bases from V and 5 bases from J; junction bases left unmatched: 3. The germline V gene encodes CDR1 SGHTA and CDR2 FQGNSA. CDR3 coding DNA: TGTGCCAGCAGCTTAAGACTAGCGAAAGATACGCAGTATTTT. Residues: CASSLRLAKDTQYF.

The sample holds a few counts of this clone. The V and J genes are TRBV7-9 and TRBJ1-2, with 10 bases matching TRBD1. This CDR3 is built from 14 residues. Germline CDR1 SEHNR, CDR2 FQNEAQ (reference sequence). The trim removed 7 bases at V and 8 bases at J, leaving 10 bases unmatched. The CDR3, as DNA: TGTGCCAGCACCCGGACAGGGGGGATTGGAGGCTACACCTTC. The encoded protein is CASTRTGGIGGYTF.

This clone has a handful of counts. The gene calls are TRBV5-1 and TRBJ2-7; tentatively, D is TRBD2 (6 bases). Germline V gives CDR1 SGHRS, CDR2 YFSETQ. The CDR3 contains 13 residues. Trimming took 4 bases from V and 5 from J, leaving 13 bases between them. The CDR3 loop reads CASSDGTPNEQYF. The CDR3 bases are TGCGCCAGCAGCGACGGGACTCCGAACGAGCAGTACTTC.

V and J are TRBV5-3 and TRBJ2-5; TRBD1 matches at 7 bases. TRBV5-3 is sorted into the ORF group, with uncertain function. V dropped 4 bases and J dropped 2; count of bases not matched to a gene: 2. The CDR3 consists of 13 residues. CDR3 residues: CARSRGQQETQYF. In DNA form, the CDR3 reads TGTGCCAGAAGCCGGGGACAGCAAGAGACCCAGTACTTC.

V is TRBV28 and J is TRBJ2-1; TRBD2 matches at 9 bases. With V trimmed by 3 bases and J by 4 bases, 4 bases remained unmatched. This CDR3 comprises 15 residues. Germline V CDR1 and CDR2: MDHEN, SYDVKM. This CDR3 reads CASSLGLAFYNEQFF. Written as DNA, the CDR3 is TGTGCCAGCAGTTTGGGACTAGCTTTTTACAATGAGCAGTTCTTC.

The chain uses TRBV2 and TRBJ2-1; 7 bases map to TRBD1. Looked up from germline, CDR1 is SNHLY and CDR2 is FYNNEI. V trimming: 4 bases; J trimming: 8 bases; junction bases outside the gene matches: 17. The CDR3 is made up of 17 amino acids. In DNA form, the CDR3 reads TGTGCCAGCAGTGTGTTCCAGGACAGGCTGGGTTTAGATGAGCAGTTCTTC. This sequence encodes CASSVFQDRLGLDEQFF.